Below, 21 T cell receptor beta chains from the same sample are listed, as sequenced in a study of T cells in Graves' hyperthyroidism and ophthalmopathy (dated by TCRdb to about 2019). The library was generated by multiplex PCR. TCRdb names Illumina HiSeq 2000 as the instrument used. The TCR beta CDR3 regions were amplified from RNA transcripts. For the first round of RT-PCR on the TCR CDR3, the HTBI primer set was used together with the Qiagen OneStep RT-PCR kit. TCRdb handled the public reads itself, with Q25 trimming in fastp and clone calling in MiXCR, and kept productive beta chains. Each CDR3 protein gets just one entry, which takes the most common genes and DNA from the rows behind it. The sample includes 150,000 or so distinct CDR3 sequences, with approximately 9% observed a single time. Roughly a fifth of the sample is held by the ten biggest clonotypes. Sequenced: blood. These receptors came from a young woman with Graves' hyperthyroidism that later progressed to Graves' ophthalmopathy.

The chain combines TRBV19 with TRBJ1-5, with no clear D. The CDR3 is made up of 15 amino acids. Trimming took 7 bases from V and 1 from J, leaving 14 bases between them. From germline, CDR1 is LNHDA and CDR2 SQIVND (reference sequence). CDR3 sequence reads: CASKRSHPSNQPQHF. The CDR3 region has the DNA TGTGCCAGTAAGAGGTCTCATCCAAGCAATCAGCCCCAGCATTTT.

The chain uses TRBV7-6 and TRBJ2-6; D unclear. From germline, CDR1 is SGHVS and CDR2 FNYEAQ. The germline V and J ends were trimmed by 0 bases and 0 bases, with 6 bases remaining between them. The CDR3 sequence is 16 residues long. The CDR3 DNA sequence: TGTGCCAGCAGCTTAGCGTCGGCCTCTGGGGCCAACGTCCTGACTTTC. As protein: CASSLASASGANVLTF.

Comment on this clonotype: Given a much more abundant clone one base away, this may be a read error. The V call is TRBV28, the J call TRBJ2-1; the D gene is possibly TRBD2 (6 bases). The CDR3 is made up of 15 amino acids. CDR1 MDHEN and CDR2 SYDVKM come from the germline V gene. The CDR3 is CASSFRGYSYNEQLF. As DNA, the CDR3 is TGTGCCAGCAGTTTTCGGGGGTACTCCTACAATGAGCAGCTCTTC.

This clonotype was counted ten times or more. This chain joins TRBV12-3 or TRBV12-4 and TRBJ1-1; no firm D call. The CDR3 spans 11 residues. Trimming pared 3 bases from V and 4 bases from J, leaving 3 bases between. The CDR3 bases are TGTGCCAGCAGTTTCCTCACTGAAGCTTTCTTT. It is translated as CASSFLTEAFF.

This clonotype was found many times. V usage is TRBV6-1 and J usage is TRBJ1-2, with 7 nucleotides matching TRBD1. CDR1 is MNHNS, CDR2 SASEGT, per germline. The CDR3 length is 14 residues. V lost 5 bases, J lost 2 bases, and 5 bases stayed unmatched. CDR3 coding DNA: TGTGCCAGCAGTACCGGACAGGTGAACTATGGCTACACCTTC. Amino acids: CASSTGQVNYGYTF.

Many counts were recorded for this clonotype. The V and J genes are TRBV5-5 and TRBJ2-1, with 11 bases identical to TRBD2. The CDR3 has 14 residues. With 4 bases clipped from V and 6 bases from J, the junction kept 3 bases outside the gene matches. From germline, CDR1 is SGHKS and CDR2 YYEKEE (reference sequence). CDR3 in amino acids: CASSDGLAGNEQFF. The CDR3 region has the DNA TGTGCCAGCAGCGACGGACTAGCGGGCAATGAGCAGTTCTTC.

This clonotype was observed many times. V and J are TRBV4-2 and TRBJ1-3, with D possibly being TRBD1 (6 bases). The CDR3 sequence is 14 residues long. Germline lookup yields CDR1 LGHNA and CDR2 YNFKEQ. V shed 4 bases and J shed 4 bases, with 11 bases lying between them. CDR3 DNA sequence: TGTGCCAGCAGCCCCCGGACAGACGGAAACACCATATATTTT. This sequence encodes CASSPRTDGNTIYF.

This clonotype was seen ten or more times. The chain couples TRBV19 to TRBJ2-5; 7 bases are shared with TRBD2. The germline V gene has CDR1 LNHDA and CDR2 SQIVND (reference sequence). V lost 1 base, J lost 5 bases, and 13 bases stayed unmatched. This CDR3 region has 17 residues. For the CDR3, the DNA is TGTGCCAGTAGTATAGCAAAGGGAGGGCCCAGTCAGGAGACCCAGTACTTC. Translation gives CASSIAKGGPSQETQYF.

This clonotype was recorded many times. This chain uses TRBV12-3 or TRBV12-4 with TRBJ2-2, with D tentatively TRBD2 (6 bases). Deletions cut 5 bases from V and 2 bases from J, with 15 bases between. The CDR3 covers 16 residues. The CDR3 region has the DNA TGTGCCAGCAGTCCGCCTGGGACTCAAAACACCGGGGAGCTGTTTTTT. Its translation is CASSPPGTQNTGELFF.

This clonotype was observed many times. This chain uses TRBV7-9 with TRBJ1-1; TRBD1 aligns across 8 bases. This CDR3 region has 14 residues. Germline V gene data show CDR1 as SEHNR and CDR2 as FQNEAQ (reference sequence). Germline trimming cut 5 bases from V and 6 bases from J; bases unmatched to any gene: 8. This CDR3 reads CASSEDRVTAEAFF. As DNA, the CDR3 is TGTGCCAGCAGCGAGGACAGGGTCACCGCTGAAGCTTTCTTT.

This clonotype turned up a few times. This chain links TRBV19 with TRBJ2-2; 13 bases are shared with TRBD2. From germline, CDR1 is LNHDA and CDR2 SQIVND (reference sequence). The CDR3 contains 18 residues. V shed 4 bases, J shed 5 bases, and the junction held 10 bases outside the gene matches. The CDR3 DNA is TGTGCCAGTAGTAGGAAATCCGGGACTAGCGGGGATACCGGGGAGCTGTTTTTT. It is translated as CASSRKSGTSGDTGELFF. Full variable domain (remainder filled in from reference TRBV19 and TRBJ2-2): DGGITQSPKYLFRKEGQNVTLSCEQNLNHDAMYWYRQDPGQGLRLIYYSQIVNDFQKGDIAEGYSVSREKKESFPLTVTSAQKNPTAFYLCASSRKSGTSGDTGELFFGEGSRLTVL.

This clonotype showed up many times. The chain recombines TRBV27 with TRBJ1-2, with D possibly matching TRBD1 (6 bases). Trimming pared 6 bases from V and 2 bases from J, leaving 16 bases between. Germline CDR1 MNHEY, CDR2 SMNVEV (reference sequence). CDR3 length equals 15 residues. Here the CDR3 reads CASRSNRVGNYGYTF. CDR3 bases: TGTGCCAGCAGATCCAACAGGGTGGGGAACTATGGCTACACCTTC.

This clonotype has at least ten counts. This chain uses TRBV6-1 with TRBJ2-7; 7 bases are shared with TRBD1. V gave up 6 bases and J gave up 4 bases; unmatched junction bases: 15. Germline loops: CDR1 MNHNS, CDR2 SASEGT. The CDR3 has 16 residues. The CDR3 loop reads CASRSAQGQLGYEQYF. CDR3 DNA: TGTGCCAGCAGATCCGCCCAGGGACAGTTAGGGTACGAGCAGTACTTC.

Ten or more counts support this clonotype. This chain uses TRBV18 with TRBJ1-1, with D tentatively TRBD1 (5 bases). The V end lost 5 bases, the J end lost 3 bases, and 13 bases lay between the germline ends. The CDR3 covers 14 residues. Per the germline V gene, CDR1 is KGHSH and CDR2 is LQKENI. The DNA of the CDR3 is TGTGCCAGCTCAAATCGGGACGGGGACACTGAAGCTTTCTTT. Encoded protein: CASSNRDGDTEAFF.

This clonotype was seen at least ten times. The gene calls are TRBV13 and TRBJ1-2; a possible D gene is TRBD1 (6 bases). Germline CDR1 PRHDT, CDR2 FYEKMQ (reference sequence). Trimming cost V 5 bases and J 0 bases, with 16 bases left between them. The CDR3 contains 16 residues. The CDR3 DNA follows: TGTGCCAGCAGCCCCGTATCGAGGACAGCTAACTATGGCTACACCTTC. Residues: CASSPVSRTANYGYTF. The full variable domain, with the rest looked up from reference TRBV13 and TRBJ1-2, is AAGVIQSPRHLIKEKRETATLKCYPIPRHDTVYWYQQGPGQDPQFLISFYEKMQSDKGSIPDRFSAQQFSDYHSELNMSSLELGDSALYFCASSPVSRTANYGYTFGSGTRLTVV.

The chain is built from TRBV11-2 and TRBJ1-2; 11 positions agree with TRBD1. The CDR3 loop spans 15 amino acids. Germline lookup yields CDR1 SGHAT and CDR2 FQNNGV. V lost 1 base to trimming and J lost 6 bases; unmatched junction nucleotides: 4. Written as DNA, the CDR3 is TGTGCCAGCAGCTTAGGGACAGGGGGCGTGGATGGCTACACCTTC. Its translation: CASSLGTGGVDGYTF.

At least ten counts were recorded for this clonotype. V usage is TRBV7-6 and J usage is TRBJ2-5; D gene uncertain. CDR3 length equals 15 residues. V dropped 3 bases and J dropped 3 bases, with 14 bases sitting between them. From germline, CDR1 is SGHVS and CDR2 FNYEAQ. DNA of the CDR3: TGTGCCAGCAGCTTTGGCGTAGGGCGAGAAGAGACCCAGTACTTC. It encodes CASSFGVGREETQYF.

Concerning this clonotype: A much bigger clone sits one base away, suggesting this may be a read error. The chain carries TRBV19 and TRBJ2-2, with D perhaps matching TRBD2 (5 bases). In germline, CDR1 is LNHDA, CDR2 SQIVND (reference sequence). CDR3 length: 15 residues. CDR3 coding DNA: TGTGCCAGTACCTCAGAACCTTCGAACACCGGGGAGCTGGTTTTT. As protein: CASTSEPSNTGELVF.

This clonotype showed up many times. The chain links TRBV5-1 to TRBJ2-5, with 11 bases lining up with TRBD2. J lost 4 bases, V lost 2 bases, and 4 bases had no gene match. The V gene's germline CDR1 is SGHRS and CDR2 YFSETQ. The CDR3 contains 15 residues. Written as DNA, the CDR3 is TGCGCCAGCAGCTTCGCACTAGCGGGAGCAGAGACCCAGTACTTC. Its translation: CASSFALAGAETQYF.

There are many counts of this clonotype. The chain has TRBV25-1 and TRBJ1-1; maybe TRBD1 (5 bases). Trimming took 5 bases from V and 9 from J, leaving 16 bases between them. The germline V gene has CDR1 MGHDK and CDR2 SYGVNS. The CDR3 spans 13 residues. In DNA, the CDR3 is TGTGCCAGCAGTCCTGGACAAGAGACCCAAGCTTTCTTT. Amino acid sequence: CASSPGQETQAFF.

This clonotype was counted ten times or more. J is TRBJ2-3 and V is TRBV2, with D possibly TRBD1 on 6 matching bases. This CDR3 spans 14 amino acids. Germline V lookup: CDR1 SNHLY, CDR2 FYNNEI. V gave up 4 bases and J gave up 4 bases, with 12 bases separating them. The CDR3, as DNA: TGTGCCAGCAGTGTAGGGGGTCTCCCAGATACGCAGTATTTT. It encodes CASSVGGLPDTQYF.